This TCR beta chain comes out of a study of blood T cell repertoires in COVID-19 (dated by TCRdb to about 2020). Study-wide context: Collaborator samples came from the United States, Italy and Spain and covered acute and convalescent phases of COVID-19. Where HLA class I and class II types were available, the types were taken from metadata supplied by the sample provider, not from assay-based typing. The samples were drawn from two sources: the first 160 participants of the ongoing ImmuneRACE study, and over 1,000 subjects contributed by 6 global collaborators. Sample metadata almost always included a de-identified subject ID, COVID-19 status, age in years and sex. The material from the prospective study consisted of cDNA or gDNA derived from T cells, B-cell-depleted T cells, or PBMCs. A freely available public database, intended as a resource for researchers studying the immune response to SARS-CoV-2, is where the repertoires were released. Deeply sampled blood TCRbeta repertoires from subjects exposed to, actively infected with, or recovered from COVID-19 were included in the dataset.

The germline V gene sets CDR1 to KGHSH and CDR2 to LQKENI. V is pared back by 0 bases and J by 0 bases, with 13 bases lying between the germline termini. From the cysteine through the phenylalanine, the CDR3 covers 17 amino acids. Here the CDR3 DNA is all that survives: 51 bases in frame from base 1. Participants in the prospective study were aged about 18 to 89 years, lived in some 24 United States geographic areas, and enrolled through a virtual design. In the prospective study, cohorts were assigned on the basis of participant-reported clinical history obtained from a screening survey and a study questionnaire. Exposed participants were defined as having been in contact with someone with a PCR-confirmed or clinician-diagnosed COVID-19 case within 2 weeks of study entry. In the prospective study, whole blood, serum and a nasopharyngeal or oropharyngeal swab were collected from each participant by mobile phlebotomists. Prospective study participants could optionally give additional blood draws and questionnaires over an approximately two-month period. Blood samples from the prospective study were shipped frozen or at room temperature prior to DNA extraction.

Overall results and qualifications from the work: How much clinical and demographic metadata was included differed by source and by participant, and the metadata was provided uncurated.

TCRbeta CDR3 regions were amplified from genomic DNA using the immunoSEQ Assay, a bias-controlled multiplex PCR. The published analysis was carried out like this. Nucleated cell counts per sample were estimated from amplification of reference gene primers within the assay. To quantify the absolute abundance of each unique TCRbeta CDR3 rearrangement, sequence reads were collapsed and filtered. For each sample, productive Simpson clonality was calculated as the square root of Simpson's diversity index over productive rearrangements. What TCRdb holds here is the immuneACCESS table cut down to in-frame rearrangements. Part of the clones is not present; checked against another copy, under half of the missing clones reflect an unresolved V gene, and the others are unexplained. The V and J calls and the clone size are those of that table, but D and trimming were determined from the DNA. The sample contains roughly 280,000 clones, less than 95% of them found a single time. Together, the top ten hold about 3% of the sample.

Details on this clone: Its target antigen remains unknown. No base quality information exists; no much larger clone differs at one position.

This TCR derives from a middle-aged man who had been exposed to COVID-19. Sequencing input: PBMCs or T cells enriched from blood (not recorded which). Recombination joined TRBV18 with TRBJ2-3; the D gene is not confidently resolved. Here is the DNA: TGTGCCAGCTCACCACCTTCGTTTGCTACTAGCACAGATACGCAGTATTTT. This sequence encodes CASSPPSFATSTDTQYF.